This TCR beta chain was sequenced during a study of CD4 T cell repertoires in COVID-19. V dropped 6 bases and J dropped 5 bases, with 14 bases sitting between them. The germline CDR1 and CDR2 sequences are KGHSH and LQKENI. The length of the CDR3 is 13 residues. Sequencing was done directly on freshly isolated, uncultured memory T cells. This clone was observed a few times. The antigen remains unidentified. Overall study findings and caveats: SARS-CoV and/or HKU1 spike cultures shared between roughly 7 and 26% of SARS-CoV-2 clonotypes. Suggested intraclonal diversification: top SARS-CoV-2-reactive clonotypes appeared in two or three memory subsets.

Here immunoSEQ multiplex PCR was the method, and the copy in TCRdb shows in-frame clones only, minus some. The table has about 75,000 clones, 80% to 90% seen once; the top ten hold approximately 0.6%. J is TRBJ2-7 and V is TRBV18; D is perhaps TRBD1 or TRBD2 (6 bases each). The starting material was CD4+ T cells from peripheral blood, obtained after recovery from COVID-19. The receptor was derived from a human donor who had COVID-19. The CDR3 bases are TGTGCCAGCTCCACACCCGGGGGCCACGAGCAGTACTTC. Its protein product is CASSTPGGHEQYF.